These 17 T cell receptor beta chains came from one sample sequenced in a study of cytomegalovirus exposure and HLA in healthy donors. Some clones are missing from TCRdb's copy, which holds only in-frame ones; the method was immunoSEQ multiplex PCR. The data contain about 130,000 clones, approximately 90% of them singletons. Specimen: PBMCs. The source of these receptors is a woman in her twenties or thirties in good health and CMV-seropositive.

The V gene is TRBV12-5, the J gene TRBJ2-1; 8 bases are a match to TRBD2. CDR1 and CDR2 from the germline V gene are LGHNT and FRNRAP. This CDR3 contains 16 residues. V lost 2 bases and J lost 4; bases outside the gene matches: 7. CDR3 loop: CASGLSGGPLYNEQFF. The CDR3 DNA sequence: TGTGCTAGTGGTTTGTCGGGAGGGCCCTTATACAATGAGCAGTTCTTC.

The chain combines TRBV4-1 with TRBJ1-2; D perhaps matches TRBD1 (5 bases). Between the trimmed V and J ends, which lost 2 bases and 3 bases, there was a span of 13 bases. The germline CDR1 and CDR2 sequences are MGHRA and YSYEKL. CDR3 length equals 15 residues. The CDR3 DNA sequence: TGCGCCAGCAGCCAACTGGGCAGGGCGGACTATGGCTACACCTTC. Translating gives CASSQLGRADYGYTF.

V usage is TRBV5-1 and J usage is TRBJ1-1, with D perhaps TRBD1 (5 bases). Deletions cut 2 bases from V and 4 bases from J, with 15 bases between. This CDR3 is 15 amino acids long. Germline values: CDR1 SGHRS, CDR2 YFSETQ. CDR3 bases: TGCGCCAGCAGCTTAGAAGGGGCAAGTGGCACTGAAGCTTTCTTT. Translation gives CASSLEGASGTEAFF.

This clone was recorded a few times. J is TRBJ1-5 and V is TRBV4-1; D call uncertain. The V end was cut by 2 bases, the J end by 1 base, with 12 bases between. The length of the CDR3 is 16 residues. Germline V CDR1 and CDR2: MGHRA, YSYEKL. DNA of the CDR3: TGCGCCAGCAGCCAATCGCGCGGTCGGAGCAATCAGCCCCAGCATTTT. This translates into CASSQSRGRSNQPQHF.

The chain uses TRBV29-1 and TRBJ1-1; D call uncertain. Germline loops: CDR1 SQVTM, CDR2 ANQGSEA. V was shortened by 7 bases and J by 4 bases, with 10 bases between the two germline ends. CDR3 size: 11 residues. Here the CDR3 DNA reads TGCAGCGCTACTGGAGGCACTGAAGCTTTCTTT. This encodes CSATGGTEAFF.

J is TRBJ1-5 and V is TRBV6-5; D is possibly TRBD1 (6 bases). Germline V gene lookup returns CDR1 MNHEY and CDR2 SVGAGI. The CDR3 runs 15 residues. Trimming shortened V by 5 bases and J by 1 base, and 12 bases separated the two germline ends. CDR3 protein: CASSRKGESNQPQHF. In DNA, the CDR3 is TGTGCCAGCAGTCGGAAGGGGGAGAGCAATCAGCCCCAGCATTTT.

The chain recombines TRBV5-6 with TRBJ2-7; no definite D call. Trimming took 0 bases from V and 3 from J, leaving 10 bases between them. CDR1 and CDR2 (germline): SGHDT, YYEEEE. The length of the CDR3 is 14 residues. CDR3 amino acids: CASSLEQDSYEQYF. DNA of the CDR3: TGTGCCAGCAGCTTGGAGCAGGATAGCTACGAGCAGTACTTC.

The genes are TRBV6-5 and TRBJ1-1; D perhaps matches TRBD1 (6 bases). V was trimmed by 3 bases and J by 1 base, leaving 9 bases between them. Germline V gives CDR1 MNHEY, CDR2 SVGAGI. The CDR3 is 14 amino acids. The CDR3 is CASSYGQTNTEAFF. The CDR3 nucleotides are TGTGCCAGCAGTTATGGACAGACGAACACTGAAGCTTTCTTT.

The CDR3 spells CASRGQTSTDTQYF. In DNA form, the CDR3 reads TGTGCCAGCAGGGGACAGACTAGCACAGATACGCAGTATTTT. The chain combines TRBV6-1 with TRBJ2-3; 7 positions agree with TRBD1. V was pared by 6 bases and J by 0 bases, with 3 bases of the junction left unmatched. Per germline, CDR1 MNHNS and CDR2 SASEGT. CDR3 length: 14 amino acids.

The genes are TRBV7-9 and TRBJ1-4, with TRBD1 identical over 8 bases. This CDR3 comprises 16 residues. V lost 4 bases, J lost 1 base, and 5 bases stayed unmatched. The germline gives CDR1 SEHNR, CDR2 FQNEAQ (reference sequence). The CDR3 loop is CASSSRQGRTNEKLFF. For the CDR3, the DNA is TGTGCCAGCAGCTCCCGACAGGGGCGAACTAATGAAAAACTGTTTTTT.

The J gene is TRBJ2-3, the V gene TRBV5-1; 9 bases are shared with TRBD2. This CDR3 has 16 amino acids. With V trimmed by 1 base and J by 2 bases, 5 bases remained unmatched. Per germline, CDR1 SGHRS and CDR2 YFSETQ. The CDR3: CASSLFSGGATDTQYF. The CDR3 nucleotides read TGCGCCAGCAGCTTGTTTAGCGGGGGTGCCACAGATACGCAGTATTTT. The whole variable domain, filled in from reference TRBV5-1 and TRBJ2-3, reads KAGVTQTPRYLIKTRGQQVTLSCSPISGHRSVSWYQQTPGQGLQFLFEYFSETQRNKGNFPGRFSGRQFSNSRSEMNVSTLELGDSALYLCASSLFSGGATDTQYFGPGTRLTVL.

The rearrangement links TRBV5-6 to TRBJ1-6; D remains unclear. V was cut by 3 bases and J by 0 bases, with 13 bases left in between. CDR1 and CDR2 from the germline V gene are SGHDT and YYEEEE. This CDR3 has 17 amino acids. CDR3 in amino acids: CASSSPPGSSYNSPLHF. Written as DNA, the CDR3 is TGTGCCAGCAGCTCACCCCCAGGAAGCTCCTATAATTCACCCCTCCACTTT.

The chain joins TRBV7-9 to TRBJ2-1; D perhaps matches TRBD2 (5 bases). The germline V and J ends were trimmed by 5 bases and 4 bases, with 12 bases remaining between them. Germline-derived CDR1 and CDR2 are SEHNR and FQNEAQ (reference sequence). The CDR3 covers 14 residues. The CDR3 bases are TGTGCCAGCAGCCGCCGGGAAAGTTACAATGAGCAGTTCTTC. This gives the protein CASSRRESYNEQFF.

The chain couples TRBV28 to TRBJ1-4; perhaps TRBD1 as D (6 bases). The CDR3 has 15 amino acids. The germline V gene encodes CDR1 MDHEN and CDR2 SYDVKM. V was cut by 2 bases and J by 7 bases, with 14 bases left in between. The CDR3 protein is CASSLGQGTREKLFF. In DNA form, the CDR3 reads TGTGCCAGCAGTTTAGGGCAGGGGACCCGTGAAAAACTGTTTTTT.

This clone has just one count. The V call is TRBV15, the J call TRBJ2-7, with 13 bases that match TRBD2. The V segment lost 0 bases and the J segment 7 bases; nucleotides outside the gene matches: 9. The CDR3 has 17 residues. Germline loops: CDR1 LNHNV, CDR2 YYDKDF (reference sequence). CDR3 nucleotide sequence: TGTGCCACCAGCAGAGATGTTCGACTAGCGGGAGGAGGTGAGCAGTACTTC. Its translation: CATSRDVRLAGGGEQYF.

The sample holds one count of this clone. The chain joins TRBV11-2 to TRBJ2-1; D is possibly TRBD2 (6 bases). This CDR3 region has 17 residues. Trimming pared 2 bases from V and 1 base from J, leaving 15 bases between. The germline gives CDR1 SGHAT, CDR2 FQNNGV. CDR3 DNA sequence: TGTGCCAGCAGCTTAAATTCTGCGGGGTTTTCCTACAATGAGCAGTTCTTC. Translation: CASSLNSAGFSYNEQFF.

This clone was detected only once. Here the CDR3 DNA reads TGTGCCAGCAGCTTGGGCGTTGGGGGGTTCCAAGAGACCCAGTACTTC. It codes for CASSLGVGGFQETQYF. The rearrangement links TRBV9 to TRBJ2-5; D may be TRBD2 (6 bases). Germline V CDR1 and CDR2: SGDLS, YYNGEE. This CDR3 has 16 amino acids. V lost 4 bases and J lost 1, with 17 bases in between.